This TCR beta chain was recovered during a study of shared clonotypes between healthy human individuals. For the study at large: In total, the donors were a couple of women and a few men aged 18 to 49.

The assay was carried out at the deep level. Among the unsorted PBMC samples, replicate PCRs used around 280 ng DNA, roughly 30,000 T cell genomes. As originally analysed: Filtering differed because ImmunoSEQ produced junction-only sequences that carried no quality scores. The repertoire was sequenced with immunoSEQ multiplex PCR; TCRdb's copy has only in-frame clones and lacks some. The D gene and trimming were derived from the DNA, and the V and J assignments and clone size from that table. The data show about 490,000 clones, more than 65% seen once. This CDR3 has 16 residues. V was pared by 6 bases and J by 1 base, with 8 bases of the junction left unmatched. CDR1 and CDR2 (germline): WNHNN, SYGVQD (reference sequence). There are a few counts of this clone.

Sequences were obtained from PBMCs. The genes are TRBV10-1 and TRBJ1-5, with 8 bases aligning to TRBD1. This sequence originates from a middle-aged woman in good health. Some clones in this sample may be carry-over from other donors' samples. The CDR3 coding sequence is TGCGCCAGCAGACAGACAGGGGAGGAGAGCAATCAGCCCCAGCATTTT. It is translated as CASRQTGEESNQPQHF.